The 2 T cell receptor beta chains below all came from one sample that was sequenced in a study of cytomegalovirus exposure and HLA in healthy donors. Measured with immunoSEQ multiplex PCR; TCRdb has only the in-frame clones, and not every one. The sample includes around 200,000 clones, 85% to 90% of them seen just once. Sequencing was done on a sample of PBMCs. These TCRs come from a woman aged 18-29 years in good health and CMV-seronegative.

The CDR3 loop is CASSAQLRVQAMNTEAFF. DNA for the CDR3: TGTGCCAGCAGCGCCCAACTCAGAGTACAGGCCATGAACACTGAAGCTTTCTTT. The rearrangement joins TRBV9 to TRBJ1-1, with a weak D call TRBD1 (5 bases). The CDR3 runs 18 residues. The germline V gene has CDR1 SGDLS and CDR2 YYNGEE. Trimming removed 3 bases at V and 0 bases at J, with 21 bases between.

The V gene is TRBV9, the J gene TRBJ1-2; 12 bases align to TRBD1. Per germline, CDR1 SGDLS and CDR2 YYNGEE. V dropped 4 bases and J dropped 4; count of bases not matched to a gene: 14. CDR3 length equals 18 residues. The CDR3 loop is CASSQTGQGANQVYGYTF. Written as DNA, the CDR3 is TGTGCCAGCAGCCAAACGGGACAGGGGGCGAATCAAGTCTATGGCTACACCTTC.